This T cell receptor beta chain was obtained from a study of T cells expressing NK-cell markers. General study points: Uncertainty persisted over the HCMV specificity of expanded NKG2C+ T cell clones. Leadership of the CD3+CD56-NKG2C+ fraction also belonged to these clonotypes in a handful of donors. The share of CD8+ T cells held by dominant NKG2C+ clonotypes was roughly 1.0-8% in 5 or 6 donors.

As concerns this clonotype: No antigen is known for it.

There are 13 residues in the CDR3. Looked up from germline, CDR1 is MGHDK and CDR2 is SYGVNS. Following a re-call of the 5' RACE reads, TCRdb has one entry per CDR3 protein and lacks DNA. This repertoire includes some 600,000 distinct CDR3 sequences. Sequenced sample: blood T cells: a sorted CD56 or NKG2C T cell subset, CD4+ or CD8+ T cells, or bulk PBMC T cells (not recorded which). The V and J genes are TRBV25-1 and TRBJ2-1; TCRdb's D gene call, TRBD1, goes unchecked for lack of DNA. This TCR was sampled from a man between 18 and 29 years old in good health. The CDR3 loop is CASRDRVIDEQFF.